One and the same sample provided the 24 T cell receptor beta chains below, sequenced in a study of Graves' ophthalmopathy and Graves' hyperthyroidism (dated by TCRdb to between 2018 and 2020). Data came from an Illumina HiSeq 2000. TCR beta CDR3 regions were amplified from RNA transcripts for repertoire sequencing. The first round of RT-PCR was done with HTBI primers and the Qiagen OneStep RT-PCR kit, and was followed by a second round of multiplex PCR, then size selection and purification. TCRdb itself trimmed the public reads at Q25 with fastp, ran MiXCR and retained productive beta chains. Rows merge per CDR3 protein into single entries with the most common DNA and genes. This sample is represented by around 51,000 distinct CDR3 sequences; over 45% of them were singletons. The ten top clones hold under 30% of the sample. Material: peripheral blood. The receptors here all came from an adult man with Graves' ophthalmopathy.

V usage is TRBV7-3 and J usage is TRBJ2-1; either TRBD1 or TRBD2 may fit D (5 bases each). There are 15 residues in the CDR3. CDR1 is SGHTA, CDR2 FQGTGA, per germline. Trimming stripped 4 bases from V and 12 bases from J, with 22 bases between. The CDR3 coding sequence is TGTGCCAGCAGCTCGACGAGGGGCGCCCCGGGTGGGCAGTTCTTC. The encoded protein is CASSSTRGAPGGQFF.

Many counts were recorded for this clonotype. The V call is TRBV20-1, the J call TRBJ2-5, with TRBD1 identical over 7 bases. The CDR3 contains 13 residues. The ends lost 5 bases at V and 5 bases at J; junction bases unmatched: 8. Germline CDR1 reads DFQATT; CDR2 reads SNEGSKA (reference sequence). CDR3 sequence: CSASPTGVETQYF. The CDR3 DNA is TGCAGTGCTTCACCCACAGGGGTGGAGACCCAGTACTTC.

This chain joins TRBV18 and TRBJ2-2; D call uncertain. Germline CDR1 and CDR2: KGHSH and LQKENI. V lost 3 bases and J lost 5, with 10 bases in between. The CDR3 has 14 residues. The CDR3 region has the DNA TGTGCCAGCTCACCGCTAGTGGGAACCGGGGAGCTGTTTTTT. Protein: CASSPLVGTGELFF.

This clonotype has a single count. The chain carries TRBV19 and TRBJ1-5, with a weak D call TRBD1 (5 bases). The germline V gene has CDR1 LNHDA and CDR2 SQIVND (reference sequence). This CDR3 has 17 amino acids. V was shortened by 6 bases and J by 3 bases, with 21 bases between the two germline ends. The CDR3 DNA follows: TGTGCCAGTAGAAGTATGAGACAGCAAACCCTCAATCAGCCCCAGCATTTT. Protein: CASRSMRQQTLNQPQHF.

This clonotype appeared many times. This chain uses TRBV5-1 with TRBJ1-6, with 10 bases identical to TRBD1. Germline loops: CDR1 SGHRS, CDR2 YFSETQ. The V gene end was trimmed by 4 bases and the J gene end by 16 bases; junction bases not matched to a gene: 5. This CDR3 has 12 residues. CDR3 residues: CASSPGDRGLHF. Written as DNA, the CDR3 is TGCGCCAGCAGCCCGGGGGACAGGGGTCTCCACTTT.

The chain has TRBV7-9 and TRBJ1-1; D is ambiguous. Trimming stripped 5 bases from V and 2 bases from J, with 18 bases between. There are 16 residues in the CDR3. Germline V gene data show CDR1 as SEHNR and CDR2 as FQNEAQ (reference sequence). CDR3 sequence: CASSPAHFSGNTEAFF. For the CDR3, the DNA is TGTGCCAGCAGCCCCGCGCACTTCTCTGGAAACACTGAAGCTTTCTTT.

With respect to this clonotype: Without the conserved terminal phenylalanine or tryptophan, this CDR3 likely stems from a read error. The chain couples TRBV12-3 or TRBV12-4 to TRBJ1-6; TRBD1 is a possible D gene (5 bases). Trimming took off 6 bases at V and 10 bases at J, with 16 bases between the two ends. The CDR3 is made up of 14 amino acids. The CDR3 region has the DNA TGTGCCAGCAGCTTTCATTCGGGGCGGTCACCCCTCCACCTT. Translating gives CASSFHSGRSPLHL.

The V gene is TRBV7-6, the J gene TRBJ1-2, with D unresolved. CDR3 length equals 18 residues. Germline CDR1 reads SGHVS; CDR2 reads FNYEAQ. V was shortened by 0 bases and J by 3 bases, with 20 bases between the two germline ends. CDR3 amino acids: CASSLAADKETQYYGYTF. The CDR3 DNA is TGTGCCAGCAGCTTAGCCGCAGACAAAGAGACTCAGTACTATGGCTACACCTTC.

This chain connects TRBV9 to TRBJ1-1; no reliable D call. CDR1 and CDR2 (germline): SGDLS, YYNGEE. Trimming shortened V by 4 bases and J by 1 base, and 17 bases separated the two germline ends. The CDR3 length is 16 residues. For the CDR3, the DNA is TGTGCCAGCAGCCCCCCGTCCCGCGGGGAGAACACTGAAGCTTTCTTT. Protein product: CASSPPSRGENTEAFF.

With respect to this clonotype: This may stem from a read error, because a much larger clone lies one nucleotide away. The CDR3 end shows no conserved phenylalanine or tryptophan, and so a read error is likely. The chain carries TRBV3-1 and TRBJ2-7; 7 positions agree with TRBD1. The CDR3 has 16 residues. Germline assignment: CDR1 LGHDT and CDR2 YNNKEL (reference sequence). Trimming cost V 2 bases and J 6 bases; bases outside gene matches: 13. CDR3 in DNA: TGTGCCAGCAGCCAACAAACCACTGGACAGGCTCCCGAGCAGTACTGC. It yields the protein CASSQQTTGQAPEQYC.

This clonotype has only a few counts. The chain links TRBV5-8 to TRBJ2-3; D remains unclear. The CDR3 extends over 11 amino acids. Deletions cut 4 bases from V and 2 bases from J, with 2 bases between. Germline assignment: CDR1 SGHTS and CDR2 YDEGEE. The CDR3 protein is CASSDTDTQYF. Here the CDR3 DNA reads TGTGCCAGCAGCGACACAGATACGCAGTATTTT. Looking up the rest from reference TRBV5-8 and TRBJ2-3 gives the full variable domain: EAGVTQSPTHLIKTRGQQATLRCSPISGHTSVYWYQQALGLGLQFLLWYDEGEERNRGNFPPRFSGRQFPNYSSELNVNALELEDSALYLCASSDTDTQYFGPGTRLTVL.

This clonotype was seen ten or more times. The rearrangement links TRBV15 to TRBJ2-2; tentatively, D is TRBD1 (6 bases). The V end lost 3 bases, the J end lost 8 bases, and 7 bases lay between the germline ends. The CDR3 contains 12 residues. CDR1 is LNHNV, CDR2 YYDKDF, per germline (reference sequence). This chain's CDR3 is CATSRRGGELFF. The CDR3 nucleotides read TGTGCCACCAGCAGGAGGGGGGGGGAGCTGTTTTTT.

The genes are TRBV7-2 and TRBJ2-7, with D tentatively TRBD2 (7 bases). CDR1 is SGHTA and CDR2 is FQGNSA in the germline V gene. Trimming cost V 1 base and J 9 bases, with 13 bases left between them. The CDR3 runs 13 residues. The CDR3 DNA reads TGTGCCAGCAGCTTAGAGGGGAGGGGGGTGCAGTACTTC. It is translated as CASSLEGRGVQYF.

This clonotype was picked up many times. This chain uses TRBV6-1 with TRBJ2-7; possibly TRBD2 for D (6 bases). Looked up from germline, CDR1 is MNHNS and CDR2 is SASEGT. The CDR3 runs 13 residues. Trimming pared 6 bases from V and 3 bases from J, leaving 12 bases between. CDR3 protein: CASRRDRDYEQYF. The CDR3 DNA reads TGTGCCAGCAGGCGGGACCGAGACTACGAGCAGTACTTC.

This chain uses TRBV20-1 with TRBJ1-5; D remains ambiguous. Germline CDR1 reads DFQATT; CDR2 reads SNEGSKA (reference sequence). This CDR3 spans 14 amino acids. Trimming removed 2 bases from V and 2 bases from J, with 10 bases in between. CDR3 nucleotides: TGCAGTGCTAGAATGGGAAATGGCAATCAGCCCCAGCATTTT. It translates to CSARMGNGNQPQHF.

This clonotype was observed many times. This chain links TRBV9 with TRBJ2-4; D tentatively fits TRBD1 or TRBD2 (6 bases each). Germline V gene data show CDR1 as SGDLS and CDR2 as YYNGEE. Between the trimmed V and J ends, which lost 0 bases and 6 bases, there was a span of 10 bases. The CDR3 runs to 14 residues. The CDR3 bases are TGTGCCAGCAGCGTAGGGGGGGCGAGAAACATTCAGTACTTC. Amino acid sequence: CASSVGGARNIQYF. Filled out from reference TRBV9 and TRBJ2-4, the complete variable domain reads DSGVTQTPKHLITATGQRVTLRCSPRSGDLSVYWYQQSLDQGLQFLIQYYNGEERAKGNILERFSAQQFPDLHSELNLSSLELGDSALYFCASSVGGARNIQYFGAGTRLSVL.

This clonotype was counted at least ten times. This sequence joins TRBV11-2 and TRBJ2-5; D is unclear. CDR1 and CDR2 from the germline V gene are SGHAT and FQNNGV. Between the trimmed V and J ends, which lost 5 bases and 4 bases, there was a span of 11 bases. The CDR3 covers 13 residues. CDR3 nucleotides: TGTGCCAGCAGCCCGAGTCTGGGAGAGACCCAGTACTTC. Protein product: CASSPSLGETQYF. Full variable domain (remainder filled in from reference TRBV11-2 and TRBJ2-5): EAGVAQSPRYKIIEKRQSVAFWCNPISGHATLYWYQQILGQGPKLLIQFQNNGVVDDSQLPKDRFSAERLKGVDSTLKIQPAKLEDSAVYLCASSPSLGETQYFGPGTRLLVL.

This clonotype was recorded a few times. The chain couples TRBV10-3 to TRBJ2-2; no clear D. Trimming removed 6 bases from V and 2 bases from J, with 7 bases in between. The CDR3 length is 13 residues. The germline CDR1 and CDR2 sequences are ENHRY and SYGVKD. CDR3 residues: CAISRGNTGELFF. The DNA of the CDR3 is TGTGCCATCAGCCGAGGTAACACCGGGGAGCTGTTTTTT.

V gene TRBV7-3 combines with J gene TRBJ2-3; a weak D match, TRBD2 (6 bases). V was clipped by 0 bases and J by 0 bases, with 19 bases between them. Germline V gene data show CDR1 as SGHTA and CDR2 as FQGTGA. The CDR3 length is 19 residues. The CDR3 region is CASSLTVGGMGTSTDTQYF. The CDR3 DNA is TGTGCCAGCAGCTTAACTGTGGGCGGGATGGGAACTAGCACAGATACGCAGTATTTT.

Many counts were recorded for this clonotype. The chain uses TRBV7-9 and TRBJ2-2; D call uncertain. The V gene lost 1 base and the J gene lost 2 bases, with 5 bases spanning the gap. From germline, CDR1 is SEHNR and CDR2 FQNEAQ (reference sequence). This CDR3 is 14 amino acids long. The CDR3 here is CASSLGSNTGELFF. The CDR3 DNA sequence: TGTGCCAGCAGCTTAGGGTCCAACACCGGGGAGCTGTTTTTT.

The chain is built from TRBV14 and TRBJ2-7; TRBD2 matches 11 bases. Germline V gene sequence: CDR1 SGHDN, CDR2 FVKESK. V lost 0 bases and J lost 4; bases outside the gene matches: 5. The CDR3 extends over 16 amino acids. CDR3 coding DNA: TGTGCCAGCAGCCAAGATCCGGGACTAGCGGTATACGAGCAGTACTTC. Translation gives CASSQDPGLAVYEQYF.

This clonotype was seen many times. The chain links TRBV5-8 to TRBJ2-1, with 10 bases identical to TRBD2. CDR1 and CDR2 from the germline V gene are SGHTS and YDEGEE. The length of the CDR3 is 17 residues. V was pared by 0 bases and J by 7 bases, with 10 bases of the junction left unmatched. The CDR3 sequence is CASSLDGRLAGDNEQFF. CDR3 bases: TGTGCCAGCAGCTTGGACGGGCGGCTAGCGGGAGATAATGAGCAGTTCTTC.

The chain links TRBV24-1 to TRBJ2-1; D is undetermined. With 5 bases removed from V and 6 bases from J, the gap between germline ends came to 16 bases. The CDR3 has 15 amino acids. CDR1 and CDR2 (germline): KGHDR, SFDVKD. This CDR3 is CATSVFRTLGNEQFF. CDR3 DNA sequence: TGTGCCACCAGTGTGTTCAGGACCCTTGGCAATGAGCAGTTCTTC.

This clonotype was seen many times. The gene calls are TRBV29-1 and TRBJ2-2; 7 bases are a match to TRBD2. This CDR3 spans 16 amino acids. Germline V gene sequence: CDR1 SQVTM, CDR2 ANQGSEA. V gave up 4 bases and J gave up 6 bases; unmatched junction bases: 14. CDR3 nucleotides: TGCAGCGTTGTTTCTCTGTGGGGAGGGAGGGCCGGGGAGCTGTTTTTT. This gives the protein CSVVSLWGGRAGELFF.